These T cell receptor beta chains were read from a single sample in a study of blood T cell repertoires in COVID-19. Generated by immunoSEQ multiplex PCR, the TCRdb table keeps only in-frame clones and is missing some. The sample records 70,000 to 95,000 clones, about nine tenths being singletons. Sequencing was carried out using peripheral blood. The receptor set was obtained from a man in his fifties or sixties with COVID-19, enrolled during active disease. The CDR3 runs from the conserved cysteine through the conserved F or W. The order of the fields is V gene, clone size, D gene, J gene, CDR3 DNA, CDR3 protein. The D gene is left open where the match is weak. The size of a clone is reported for some rows only, either as once, few or many, or as a class for expanded clones.

v_gene: TRBV7-9; abundance: NA; d_gene: TRBD1; j_gene: TRBJ2-1; CDR3nt: TGTGCCAGCAGCTTTACAGGGGACGAGCAGTTCTTC; CDR3aa: CASSFTGDEQFF
v_gene: TRBV6-4; abundance: few; d_gene: TRBD2; j_gene: TRBJ2-2; CDR3nt: TGTGCCAGCAGTGAGGAGGGACTAGCGGATGCCGGGGAGCTGTTTTTT; CDR3aa: CASSEEGLADAGELFF
v_gene: TRBV2; abundance: once; d_gene: TRBD1; j_gene: TRBJ1-6; CDR3nt: TGTGCCAGCAGTGTCCTCACAGGGGAATCACCCCTCCACTTT; CDR3aa: CASSVLTGESPLHF
v_gene: TRBV27; abundance: NA; d_gene: TRBD2; j_gene: TRBJ2-1; CDR3nt: TGTGCCAGCAGGGAGGGGACTAGCGGGAGCAATGAGCAGTTCTTC; CDR3aa: CASREGTSGSNEQFF
v_gene: TRBV6-1; abundance: once; d_gene: NA; j_gene: TRBJ1-2; CDR3nt: TGTGCCAGCAGTGACCGGAGGGGCTACACCTTC; CDR3aa: CASSDRRGYTF
v_gene: TRBV5-1; abundance: NA; d_gene: TRBD1; j_gene: TRBJ2-3; CDR3nt: TGCGCCAGCAGCTTGGATCAGGGGGCTAGCACAGATACGCAGTATTTT; CDR3aa: CASSLDQGASTDTQYF
v_gene: TRBV3-1/TRBV3-2; abundance: NA; d_gene: TRBD2; j_gene: TRBJ2-2; CDR3nt: TGTGCCAGCAGCCTACTAGCGGGAGAACTTCACACCGGGGAGCTGTTTTTT; CDR3aa: CASSLLAGELHTGELFF
v_gene: TRBV19; abundance: NA; d_gene: TRBD2; j_gene: TRBJ2-1; CDR3nt: TGTGCCAGTAGTCCGCTAGCGGGAGGGGGCAATGAGCAGTTCTTC; CDR3aa: CASSPLAGGGNEQFF
v_gene: TRBV25-1; abundance: NA; d_gene: NA; j_gene: TRBJ1-1; CDR3nt: TGTGCCAGCAGTTTTTGGGACTCTACGAACACTGAAGCTTTCTTT; CDR3aa: CASSFWDSTNTEAFF
v_gene: TRBV6-5; abundance: NA; d_gene: NA; j_gene: TRBJ1-2; CDR3nt: TGTGCCAGCAGAACCACAGGCATCTATGGCTACACCTTC; CDR3aa: CASRTTGIYGYTF
v_gene: TRBV19; abundance: NA; d_gene: TRBD1; j_gene: TRBJ2-1; CDR3nt: TGTGCCAGTAGTAAACAGGGGGTCTACAATGAGCAGTTCTTC; CDR3aa: CASSKQGVYNEQFF
v_gene: TRBV27; abundance: NA; d_gene: TRBD2; j_gene: TRBJ2-1; CDR3nt: TGTGCCAGCAGTCCTTCCCTGGTAGCGGGAGTTTTGGATGAGCAGTTCTTC; CDR3aa: CASSPSLVAGVLDEQFF
v_gene: TRBV18; abundance: NA; d_gene: TRBD2; j_gene: TRBJ2-3; CDR3nt: TGTGCCAGCTCACCTACTAGCGGAAGTACAGATACGCAGTATTTT; CDR3aa: CASSPTSGSTDTQYF
v_gene: TRBV19; abundance: once; d_gene: TRBD1; j_gene: TRBJ2-3; CDR3nt: TGTGCCAGTAGTATGACGCCAGGGGGCGACACGCAGTATTTT; CDR3aa: CASSMTPGGDTQYF
v_gene: TRBV7-6; abundance: NA; d_gene: TRBD2; j_gene: TRBJ2-3; CDR3nt: TGTGCCAGCAGCGCCCCGCCTTCATGGCTAGCGGGAGATACAAGCACAGATACGCAGTATTTT; CDR3aa: CASSAPPSWLAGDTSTDTQYF
v_gene: TRBV28; abundance: once; d_gene: TRBD2; j_gene: TRBJ2-1; CDR3nt: TGTGCCAGCGGCCTAGCGGGGGTATACAATGAGCAGTTCTTC; CDR3aa: CASGLAGVYNEQFF
v_gene: TRBV9; abundance: NA; d_gene: NA; j_gene: TRBJ2-3; CDR3nt: TGTGCCAGCAGCGTAGAGGGCAGGGGTGGCACAGATACGCAGTATTTT; CDR3aa: CASSVEGRGGTDTQYF